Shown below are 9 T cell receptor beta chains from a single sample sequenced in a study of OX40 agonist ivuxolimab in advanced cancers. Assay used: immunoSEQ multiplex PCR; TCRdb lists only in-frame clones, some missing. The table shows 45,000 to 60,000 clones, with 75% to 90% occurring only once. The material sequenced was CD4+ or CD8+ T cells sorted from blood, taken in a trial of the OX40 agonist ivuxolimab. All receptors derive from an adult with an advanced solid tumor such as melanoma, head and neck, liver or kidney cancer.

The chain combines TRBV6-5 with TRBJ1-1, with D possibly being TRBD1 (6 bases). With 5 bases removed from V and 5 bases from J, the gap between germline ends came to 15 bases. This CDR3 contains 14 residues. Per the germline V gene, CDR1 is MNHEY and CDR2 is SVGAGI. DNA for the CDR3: TGTGCCAGCAGTCGTGGGGGCGAAGAAACTGAAGCTTTCTTT. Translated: CASSRGGEETEAFF.

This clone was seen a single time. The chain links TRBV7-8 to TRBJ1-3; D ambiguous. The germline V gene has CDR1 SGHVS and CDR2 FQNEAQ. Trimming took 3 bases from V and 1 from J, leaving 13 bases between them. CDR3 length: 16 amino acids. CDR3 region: CASSLGLTTSGNTIYF. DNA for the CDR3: TGTGCCAGCAGCTTGGGCCTTACTACGTCTGGAAACACCATATATTTT.

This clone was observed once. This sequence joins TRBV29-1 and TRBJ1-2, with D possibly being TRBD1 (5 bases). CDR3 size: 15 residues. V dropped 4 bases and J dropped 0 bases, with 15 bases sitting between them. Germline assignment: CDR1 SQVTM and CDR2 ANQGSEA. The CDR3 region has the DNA TGCAGCGTTGGTTTCCCGGACACACCTAACTATGGCTACACCTTC. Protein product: CSVGFPDTPNYGYTF.

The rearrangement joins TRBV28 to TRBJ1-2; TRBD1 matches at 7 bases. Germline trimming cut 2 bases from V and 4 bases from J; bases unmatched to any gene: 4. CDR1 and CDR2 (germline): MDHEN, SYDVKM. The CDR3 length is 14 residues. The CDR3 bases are TGTGCCAGCAGTTTAGGACAGGCATCCTATGGCTACACCTTC. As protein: CASSLGQASYGYTF.

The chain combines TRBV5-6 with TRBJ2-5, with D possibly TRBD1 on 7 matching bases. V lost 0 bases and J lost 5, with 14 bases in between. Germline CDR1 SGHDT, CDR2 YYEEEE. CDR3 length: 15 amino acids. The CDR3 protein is CASSLGQGRGETQYF. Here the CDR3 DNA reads TGTGCCAGCAGCTTGGGACAGGGTCGGGGGGAGACCCAGTACTTC. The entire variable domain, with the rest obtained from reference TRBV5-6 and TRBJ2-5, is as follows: DAGVTQSPTHLIKTRGQQVTLRCSPKSGHDTVSWYQQALGQGPQFIFQYYEEEERQRGNFPDRFSGHQFPNYSSELNVNALLLGDSALYLCASSLGQGRGETQYFGPGTRLLVL.

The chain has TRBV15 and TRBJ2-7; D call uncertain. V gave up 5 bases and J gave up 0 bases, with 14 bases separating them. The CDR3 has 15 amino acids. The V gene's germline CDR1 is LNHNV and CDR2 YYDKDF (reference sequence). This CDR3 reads CATSGDRRNSYEQYF. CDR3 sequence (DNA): TGTGCCACCAGCGGTGACCGTAGGAACTCCTACGAGCAGTACTTC.

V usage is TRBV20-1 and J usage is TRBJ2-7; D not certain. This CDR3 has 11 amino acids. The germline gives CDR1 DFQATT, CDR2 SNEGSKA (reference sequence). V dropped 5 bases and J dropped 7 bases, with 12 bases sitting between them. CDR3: CSASSLGEQYF. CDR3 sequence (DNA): TGCAGTGCTTCTAGTTTAGGGGAGCAGTACTTC.

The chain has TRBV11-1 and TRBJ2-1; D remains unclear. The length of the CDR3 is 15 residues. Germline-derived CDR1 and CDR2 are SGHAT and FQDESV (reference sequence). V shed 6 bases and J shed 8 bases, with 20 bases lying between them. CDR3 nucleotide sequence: TGTGCCAGCAGTAGAAGGGTAACAAAGGGTGATGAGCAGTTCTTC. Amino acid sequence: CASSRRVTKGDEQFF.

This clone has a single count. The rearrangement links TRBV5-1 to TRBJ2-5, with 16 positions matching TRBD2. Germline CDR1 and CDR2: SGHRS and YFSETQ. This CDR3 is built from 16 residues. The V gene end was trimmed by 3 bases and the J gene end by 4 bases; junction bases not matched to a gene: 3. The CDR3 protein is CASSSGLAGGGETQYF. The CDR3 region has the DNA TGCGCCAGCAGCTCGGGACTAGCGGGAGGGGGAGAGACCCAGTACTTC.